The sequence of this T cell receptor beta chain was determined in a study of T cells in Graves' hyperthyroidism and ophthalmopathy. Study-wide points: Most thyroid clonotypes that were expanded above 0.001 also turned up in blood.

The CDR3 is made up of 15 amino acids. V lost 5 bases and J lost 2, with 15 bases in between. Germline CDR1 and CDR2: SEHNR and FQNEAQ (reference sequence). In this sample, this clonotype turned up many times. Its antigen remains unidentified. Amplification targeted TCR beta CDR3 regions from RNA transcripts. The TCR CDR3 was amplified in a first-round RT-PCR using the HTBI primer set. TCRdb fed the multiplex PCR reads into MiXCR, producing one record per CDR3 protein. The sample records about 46,000 distinct CDR3 sequences, 45% to 50% being singletons. The chain employs TRBV7-9 and TRBJ1-1; tentative D call: TRBD1 (5 bases). Sequencing was done on a sample of peripheral blood or thyroid tissue (not recorded which). This clonotype was sampled from a woman between 45 and 65 years old with Graves' hyperthyroidism. Here the CDR3 DNA reads TGTGCCAGCAGCCCCAGGGTTCCCTTCAACACTGAAGCTTTCTTT. This sequence encodes CASSPRVPFNTEAFF.